These 19 T cell receptor beta chains were sequenced from one sample in a study of cytomegalovirus exposure and HLA in healthy donors. Profiled with immunoSEQ multiplex PCR; TCRdb holds only in-frame clones, not every one. The table lists about 200,000 clones, roughly 82% of them singletons. The specimen sequenced was PBMCs. These receptor sequences come from a woman in her late teens or twenties in good health and CMV-seronegative.

The V gene is TRBV5-1, the J gene TRBJ2-1, with D maybe TRBD2 (6 bases). Per the germline V gene, CDR1 is SGHRS and CDR2 is YFSETQ. Trimming removed 4 bases from V and 10 bases from J, with 21 bases in between. The CDR3 runs to 15 residues. For the CDR3, the DNA is TGCGCCAGCAGCCCCCTTGGGACTGGAGGAGAGGAGCAGTTCTTC. Translating it yields CASSPLGTGGEEQFF. The whole variable domain, filled in from reference TRBV5-1 and TRBJ2-1, reads KAGVTQTPRYLIKTRGQQVTLSCSPISGHRSVSWYQQTPGQGLQFLFEYFSETQRNKGNFPGRFSGRQFSNSRSEMNVSTLELGDSALYLCASSPLGTGGEEQFFGPGTRLTVL.

Only a few counts were recorded for this clone. V gene TRBV7-7 combines with J gene TRBJ2-7; 9 positions agree with TRBD1. CDR3 length equals 14 residues. The germline V gene has CDR1 SSHAT and CDR2 FNYEAQ (reference sequence). V trimming: 4 bases; J trimming: 1 base; junction bases outside the gene matches: 2. The CDR3 DNA follows: TGTGCCAGCAGCTCGGACAGGGGATCCTACGAGCAGTACTTC. The encoded protein is CASSSDRGSYEQYF.

The J gene is TRBJ1-1, the V gene TRBV4-1, with D possibly matching TRBD1 (5 bases). The CDR3 sequence is 15 residues long. The germline V and J ends were trimmed by 4 bases and 5 bases, with 17 bases remaining between them. Germline CDR1 reads MGHRA; CDR2 reads YSYEKL. CDR3: CASSPSRVMGTEAFF. In DNA form, the CDR3 reads TGCGCCAGCAGCCCCAGCAGGGTTATGGGGACTGAAGCTTTCTTT.

This clone was detected only a few times. V gene TRBV5-1 combines with J gene TRBJ2-7; 7 bases map to TRBD1. CDR1 and CDR2 from the germline V gene are SGHRS and YFSETQ. J was trimmed by 4 bases and V by 2 bases; bases with no gene match: 3. There are 13 residues in the CDR3. In nucleotides, the CDR3 is TGCGCCAGCAGCTTCCTGGGACAGTACGAGCAGTACTTC. It translates to CASSFLGQYEQYF.

The chain employs TRBV19 and TRBJ2-7; 7 bases are a match to TRBD2. There are 14 residues in the CDR3. V was pared by 4 bases and J by 2 bases, with 5 bases of the junction left unmatched. Germline V CDR1 and CDR2: LNHDA, SQIVND (reference sequence). The CDR3 DNA sequence: TGTGCCAGTAGTAGGGGCGGGGGAACCTACGAGCAGTACTTC. It encodes CASSRGGGTYEQYF.

The chain carries TRBV6-1 and TRBJ2-5; TRBD2 matches at 8 bases. The CDR3 is 13 amino acids. J gave up 7 bases and V 3 bases, and 4 bases lay outside the gene matches. In germline, CDR1 is MNHNS, CDR2 SASEGT. The CDR3 DNA is TGTGCCAGCAGTGAGGGACTAGATGGGACCCAGTACTTC. Protein sequence: CASSEGLDGTQYF.

This chain links TRBV27 with TRBJ1-5; 8 positions agree with TRBD1. Per germline, CDR1 MNHEY and CDR2 SMNVEV (reference sequence). There are 17 residues in the CDR3. V lost 1 base, J lost 6 bases, and 11 bases stayed unmatched. This CDR3 is CASSLCQGAWEVQPQHF. The CDR3 DNA is TGTGCCAGCAGTTTATGCCAGGGGGCGTGGGAGGTTCAGCCCCAGCATTTT.

The genes are TRBV5-4 and TRBJ1-2, with 7 bases lining up with TRBD1. There are 14 residues in the CDR3. V was pared by 4 bases and J by 4 bases, with 7 bases of the junction left unmatched. Germline CDR1 and CDR2: SGHNT and YYREEE (reference sequence). The CDR3 spells CASSPPGQSYGYTF. The CDR3 nucleotides are TGTGCCAGCAGCCCACCGGGACAGTCCTATGGCTACACCTTC.

The genes are TRBV12-5 and TRBJ1-5; TRBD1 agrees at 7 bases. With 0 bases clipped from V and 2 bases from J, the junction kept 13 bases outside the gene matches. Per germline, CDR1 LGHNT and CDR2 FRNRAP. The length of the CDR3 is 19 residues. The CDR3 loop reads CASGLVRDGFTGGNQPQHF. In DNA, the CDR3 is TGTGCTAGTGGTTTGGTACGGGATGGGTTTACAGGGGGCAATCAGCCCCAGCATTTT.

Here the CDR3 reads CASSPTPGQNYGYTF. The CDR3 DNA reads TGTGCCAGCTCACCGACACCGGGACAGAACTATGGCTACACCTTC. V and J are TRBV18 and TRBJ1-2; 7 bases align to TRBD1. CDR1 is KGHSH and CDR2 is LQKENI in the germline V gene. This CDR3 comprises 15 residues. The junction had 6 bases not matched to a gene; V was cut back by 3 bases and J by 2 bases.

V usage is TRBV4-2 and J usage is TRBJ2-3; D is unresolved. CDR3 length equals 13 residues. The V end was cut by 3 bases, the J end by 5 bases, with 9 bases between. The germline V gene encodes CDR1 LGHNA and CDR2 YNFKEQ. CDR3 in amino acids: CASSQRLEDTQYF. DNA for the CDR3: TGTGCCAGCAGCCAGCGACTGGAAGATACGCAGTATTTT.

The chain combines TRBV2 with TRBJ2-2, with D possibly matching TRBD2 (6 bases). CDR3 length: 12 amino acids. Germline lookup yields CDR1 SNHLY and CDR2 FYNNEI. Trimming shortened V by 6 bases and J by 8 bases, and 10 bases separated the two germline ends. The CDR3, as DNA: TGTGCCAGCAGGGGGGACTTGGGGGAGCTGTTTTTT. It yields the protein CASRGDLGELFF.

The chain links TRBV4-1 to TRBJ1-5; maybe TRBD1 (6 bases). The length of the CDR3 is 18 residues. V was shortened by 4 bases and J by 5 bases, with 24 bases between the two germline ends. Germline assignment: CDR1 MGHRA and CDR2 YSYEKL. CDR3 sequence: CASSREIPETGGYQPQHF. CDR3 nucleotides: TGCGCCAGCAGCCGAGAAATACCCGAGACAGGCGGCTATCAGCCCCAGCATTTT.

This rearrangement joins TRBV27 to TRBJ1-1; TRBD1 agrees at 7 bases. Germline values: CDR1 MNHEY, CDR2 SMNVEV (reference sequence). The V gene end was trimmed by 3 bases and the J gene end by 4 bases; junction bases not matched to a gene: 8. The CDR3 is 15 amino acids. The CDR3 DNA follows: TGTGCCAGCAGTTTGACAGGGTCGTTGACCACTGAAGCTTTCTTT. Amino acid sequence: CASSLTGSLTTEAFF.

This clone was seen once. The rearrangement links TRBV25-1 to TRBJ2-4; TRBD1 agrees at 9 bases. Germline trimming cut 3 bases from V and 8 bases from J; bases unmatched to any gene: 14. This CDR3 has 17 amino acids. Germline V CDR1 and CDR2: MGHDK, SYGVNS. This chain's CDR3 is CASSELSIQGQGDIQYF. CDR3 nucleotides: TGTGCCAGCAGTGAGTTATCGATCCAGGGACAGGGAGACATTCAGTACTTC.

This sequence joins TRBV6-5 and TRBJ1-2; D gene unclear. This CDR3 is built from 13 residues. V was pared by 0 bases and J by 8 bases, with 10 bases between. Germline V gene lookup returns CDR1 MNHEY and CDR2 SVGAGI. The CDR3 spells CASSYSIARGYTF. CDR3 bases: TGTGCCAGCAGTTACTCGATTGCCCGGGGCTACACCTTC.

This chain connects TRBV18 to TRBJ1-6; 7 bases line up with TRBD1. The CDR3 contains 15 residues. From germline, CDR1 is KGHSH and CDR2 LQKENI. V lost 5 bases, J lost 5 bases, and 6 bases stayed unmatched. CDR3 residues: CASSDTGANNSPLHF. CDR3 in DNA: TGTGCCAGCTCAGACACAGGGGCGAATAATTCACCCCTCCACTTT.

This sequence joins TRBV7-2 and TRBJ2-7; TRBD2 agrees at 7 bases. The V and J ends lost 5 bases and 0 bases, in that order; junction bases with no gene match: 4. CDR1 and CDR2 (germline): SGHTA, FQGNSA. The length of the CDR3 is 14 residues. CDR3 loop: CASSRTSVSYEQYF. The CDR3 DNA follows: TGTGCCAGCAGCCGAACTAGCGTCTCCTACGAGCAGTACTTC.

V and J are TRBV29-1 and TRBJ2-5; 9 nucleotides match TRBD2. The CDR3 loop spans 14 amino acids. The J segment lost 5 bases and the V segment lost 4 bases, leaving 8 bases of the junction unmatched. The germline gives CDR1 SQVTM, CDR2 ANQGSEA. This chain's CDR3 is CSVGVVAGVETQYF. In nucleotides, the CDR3 is TGCAGCGTTGGGGTGGTAGCGGGAGTTGAGACCCAGTACTTC.